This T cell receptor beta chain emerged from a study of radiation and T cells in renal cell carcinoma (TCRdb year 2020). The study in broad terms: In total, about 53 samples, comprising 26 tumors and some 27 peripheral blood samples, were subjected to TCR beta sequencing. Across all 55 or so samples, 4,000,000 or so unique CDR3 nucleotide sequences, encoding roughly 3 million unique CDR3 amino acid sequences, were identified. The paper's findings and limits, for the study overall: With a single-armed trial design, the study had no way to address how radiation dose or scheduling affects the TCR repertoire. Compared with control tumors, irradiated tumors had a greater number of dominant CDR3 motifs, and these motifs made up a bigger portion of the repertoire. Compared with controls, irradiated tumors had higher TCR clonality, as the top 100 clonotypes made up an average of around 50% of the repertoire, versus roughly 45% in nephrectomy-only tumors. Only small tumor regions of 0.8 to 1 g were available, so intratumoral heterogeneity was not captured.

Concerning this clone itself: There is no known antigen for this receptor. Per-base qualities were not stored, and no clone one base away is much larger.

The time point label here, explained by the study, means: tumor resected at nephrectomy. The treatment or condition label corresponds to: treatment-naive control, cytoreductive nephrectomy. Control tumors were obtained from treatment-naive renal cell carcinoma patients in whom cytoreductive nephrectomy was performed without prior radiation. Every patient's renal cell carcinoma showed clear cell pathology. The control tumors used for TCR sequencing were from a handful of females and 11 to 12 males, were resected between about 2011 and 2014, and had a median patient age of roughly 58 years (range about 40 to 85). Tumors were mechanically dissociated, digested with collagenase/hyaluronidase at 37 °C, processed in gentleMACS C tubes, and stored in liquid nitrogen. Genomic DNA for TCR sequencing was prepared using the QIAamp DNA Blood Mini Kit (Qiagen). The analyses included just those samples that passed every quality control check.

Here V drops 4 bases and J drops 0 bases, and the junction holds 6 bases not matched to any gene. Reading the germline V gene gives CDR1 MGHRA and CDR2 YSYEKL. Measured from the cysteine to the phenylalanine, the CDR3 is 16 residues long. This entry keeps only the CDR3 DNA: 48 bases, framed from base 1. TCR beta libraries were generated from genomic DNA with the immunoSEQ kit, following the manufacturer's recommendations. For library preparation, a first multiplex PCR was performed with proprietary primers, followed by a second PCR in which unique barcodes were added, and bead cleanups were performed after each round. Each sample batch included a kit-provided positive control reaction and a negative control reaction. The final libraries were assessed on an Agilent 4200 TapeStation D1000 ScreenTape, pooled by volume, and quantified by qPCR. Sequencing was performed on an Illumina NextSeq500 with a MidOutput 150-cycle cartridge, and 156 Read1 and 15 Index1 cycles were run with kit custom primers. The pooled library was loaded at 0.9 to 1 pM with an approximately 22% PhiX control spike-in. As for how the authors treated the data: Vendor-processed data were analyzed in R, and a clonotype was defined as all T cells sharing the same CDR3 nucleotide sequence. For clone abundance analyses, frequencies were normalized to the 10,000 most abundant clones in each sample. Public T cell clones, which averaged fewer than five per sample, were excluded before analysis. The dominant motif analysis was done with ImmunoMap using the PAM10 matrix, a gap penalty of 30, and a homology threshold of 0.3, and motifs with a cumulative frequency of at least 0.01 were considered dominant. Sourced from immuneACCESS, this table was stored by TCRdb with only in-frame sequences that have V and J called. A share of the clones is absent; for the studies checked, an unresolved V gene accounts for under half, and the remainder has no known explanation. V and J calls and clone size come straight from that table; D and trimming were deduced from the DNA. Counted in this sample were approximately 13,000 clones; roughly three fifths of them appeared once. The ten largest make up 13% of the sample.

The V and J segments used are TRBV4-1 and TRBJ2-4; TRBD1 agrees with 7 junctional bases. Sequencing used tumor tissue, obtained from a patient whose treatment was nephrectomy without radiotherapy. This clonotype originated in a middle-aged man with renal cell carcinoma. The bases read TGCGCCAGCAGCCTCAGAGGGGGCCTAGCCAAAAACATTCAGTACTTC. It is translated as CASSLRGGLAKNIQYF.